This entry describes one TCR beta chain. The CDR3 runs to 16 residues. Germline-derived CDR1 and CDR2 are SGDLS and YYNGEE. V was trimmed by 0 bases and J by 0 bases, leaving 10 bases between them. The data belong to a study of blood T cell repertoires in COVID-19. Whole-study context: Sites in the United States, Italy and Spain provided acute and convalescent COVID-19 samples. The cDNA or gDNA used as material had been derived from T cells, B-cell-depleted T cells, or PBMCs.

Original handling: Scientists estimated how many nucleated cells there were by amplifying reference gene primers. Sequencing used immunoSEQ multiplex PCR; TCRdb keeps in-frame clones, though not all of them. That table supplies the V and J calls and clone size; D and trimming were determined from the DNA. The sample contains fewer than 250,000 clones, roughly 90% of which appear only once. This sequence was found in a woman aged 55-70 years with acute or convalescent COVID-19. Material: peripheral blood. The chain is built from TRBV9 and TRBJ2-1; tentatively, D is TRBD2 (6 bases). As DNA, the CDR3 is TGTGCCAGCAGCGTAGATAGCGGATACTCCTACAATGAGCAGTTCTTC. As protein: CASSVDSGYSYNEQFF.